These 7 T cell receptor beta chains share one sample of origin, sequenced in a study of cytomegalovirus exposure and HLA in healthy donors. It was with 60 Vbeta and 13 Jbeta primers that the PCR ran. The data were produced by immunoSEQ multiplex PCR, yet TCRdb's version contains in-frame clones alone and is incomplete. The table has around 100,000 clones, less than 80% seen once. Sequencing used PBMCs. These receptors were collected from a young woman in good health and CMV-seronegative.

This clone was counted only a few times. V usage is TRBV19 and J usage is TRBJ2-1; 12 nucleotides align to TRBD2. This CDR3 is built from 17 residues. The V gene end was trimmed by 7 bases and the J gene end by 0 bases; junction bases not matched to a gene: 7. Germline CDR1 and CDR2: LNHDA and SQIVND (reference sequence). CDR3: CASKRTSGRNSYNEQFF. The DNA for the CDR3 is TGTGCCAGTAAGAGAACTAGCGGGAGGAACTCCTACAATGAGCAGTTCTTC.

The chain carries TRBV7-9 and TRBJ2-5; D is perhaps TRBD2 (6 bases). V dropped 0 bases and J dropped 4 bases, with 9 bases sitting between them. The CDR3 has 14 amino acids. CDR1 and CDR2 from the germline V gene are SEHNR and FQNEAQ (reference sequence). CDR3 nucleotides: TGTGCCAGCAGCTTAGCCGGGAGTGGAGAGACCCAGTACTTC. Amino acid sequence: CASSLAGSGETQYF. The full variable domain, with the rest looked up from reference TRBV7-9 and TRBJ2-5, is DTGVSQNPRHKITKRGQNVTFRCDPISEHNRLYWYRQTLGQGPEFLTYFQNEAQLEKSRLLSDRFSAERPKGSFSTLEIQRTEQGDSAMYLCASSLAGSGETQYFGPGTRLLVL.

The CDR3 sequence is CASSVRQGPNEKLFF. CDR3 bases: TGTGCCAGCAGTGTGCGACAGGGGCCTAATGAAAAACTGTTTTTT. This chain uses TRBV27 with TRBJ1-4; TRBD1 matches 8 bases. The CDR3 spans 15 residues. The V and J ends lost 5 bases and 3 bases, in that order; junction bases with no gene match: 5. In germline, CDR1 is MNHEY, CDR2 SMNVEV (reference sequence).

The chain employs TRBV28 and TRBJ1-1; 9 nucleotides agree with TRBD1. V was clipped by 7 bases and J by 3 bases; unmatched bases: 6. Looked up from germline, CDR1 is MDHEN and CDR2 is SYDVKM. The CDR3 covers 14 residues. The CDR3: CASIAGTGYTEAFF. As DNA, the CDR3 is TGTGCCAGCATTGCCGGGACAGGGTACACTGAAGCTTTCTTT.

This clone was observed a single time. The chain couples TRBV5-5 to TRBJ1-3; D gene unclear. Germline V gene data show CDR1 as SGHKS and CDR2 as YYEKEE (reference sequence). The CDR3 has 16 amino acids. Trimming left V 0 bases short and J 0 bases short, with 10 bases between. This CDR3 reads CASSLAVDSSGNTIYF. CDR3 nucleotide sequence: TGTGCCAGCAGCTTGGCCGTAGATTCCTCTGGAAACACCATATATTTT.

The chain joins TRBV28 to TRBJ1-6; TRBD1 matches 9 bases. CDR1 and CDR2 from the germline V gene are MDHEN and SYDVKM. Trimming at V came to 3 bases and at J to 10 bases, leaving 7 bases not matched to a gene. The CDR3 consists of 15 residues. CDR3 sequence reads: CASSFRGQGYSPLHF. The CDR3, as DNA: TGTGCCAGCAGTTTCCGGGGACAGGGCTACTCACCCCTCCACTTT. The variable domain in full, completed from reference TRBV28 and TRBJ1-6, reads DVKVTQSSRYLVKRTGEKVFLECVQDMDHENMFWYRQDPGLGLRLIYFSYDVKMKEKGDIPEGYSVSREKKERFSLILESASTNQTSMYLCASSFRGQGYSPLHFGNGTRLTVT.

The chain joins TRBV5-6 to TRBJ2-3; 7 bases align to TRBD2. V lost 2 bases to trimming and J lost 1 base; unmatched junction nucleotides: 13. Germline V lookup: CDR1 SGHDT, CDR2 YYEEEE. The CDR3 has 18 residues. The CDR3 spells CASSFRPGFAGGTDTQYF. The CDR3 coding sequence is TGTGCCAGCAGCTTTAGGCCCGGTTTTGCGGGAGGCACAGATACGCAGTATTTT.